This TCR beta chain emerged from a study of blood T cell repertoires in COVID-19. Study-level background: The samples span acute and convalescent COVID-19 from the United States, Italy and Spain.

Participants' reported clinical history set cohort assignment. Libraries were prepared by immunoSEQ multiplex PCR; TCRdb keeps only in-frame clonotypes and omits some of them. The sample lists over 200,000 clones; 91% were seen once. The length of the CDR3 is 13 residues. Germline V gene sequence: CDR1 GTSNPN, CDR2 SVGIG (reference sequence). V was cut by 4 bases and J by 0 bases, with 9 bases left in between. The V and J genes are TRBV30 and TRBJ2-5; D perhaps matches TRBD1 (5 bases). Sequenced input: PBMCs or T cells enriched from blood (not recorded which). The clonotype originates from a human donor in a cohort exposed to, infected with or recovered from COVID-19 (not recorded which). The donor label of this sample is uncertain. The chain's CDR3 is CAWMTANQETQYF. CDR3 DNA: TGTGCCTGGATGACAGCCAACCAAGAGACCCAGTACTTC.